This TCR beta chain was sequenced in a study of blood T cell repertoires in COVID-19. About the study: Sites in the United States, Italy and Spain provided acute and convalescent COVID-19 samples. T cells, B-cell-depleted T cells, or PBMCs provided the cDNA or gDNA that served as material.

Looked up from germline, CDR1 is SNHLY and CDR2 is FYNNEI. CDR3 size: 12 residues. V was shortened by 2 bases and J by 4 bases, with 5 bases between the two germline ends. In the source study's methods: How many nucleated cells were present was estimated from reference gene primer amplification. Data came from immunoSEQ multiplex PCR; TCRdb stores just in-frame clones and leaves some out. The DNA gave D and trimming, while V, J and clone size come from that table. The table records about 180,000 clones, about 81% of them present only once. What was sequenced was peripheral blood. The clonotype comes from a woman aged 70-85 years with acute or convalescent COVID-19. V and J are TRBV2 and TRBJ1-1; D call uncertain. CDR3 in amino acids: CASSEWSTEAFF. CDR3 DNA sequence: TGTGCCAGCAGTGAATGGAGCACTGAAGCTTTCTTT.